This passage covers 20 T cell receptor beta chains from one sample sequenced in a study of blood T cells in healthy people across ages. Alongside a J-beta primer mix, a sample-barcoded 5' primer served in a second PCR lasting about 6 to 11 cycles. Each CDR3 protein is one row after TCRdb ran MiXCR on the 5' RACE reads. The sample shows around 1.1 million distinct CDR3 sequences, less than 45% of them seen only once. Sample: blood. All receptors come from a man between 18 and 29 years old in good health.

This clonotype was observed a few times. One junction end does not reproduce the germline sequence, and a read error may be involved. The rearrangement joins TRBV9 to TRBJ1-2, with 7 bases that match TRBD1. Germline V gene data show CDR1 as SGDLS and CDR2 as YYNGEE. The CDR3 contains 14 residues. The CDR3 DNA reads TGTGCCAACAGCGCTTGGGACAGCAACTATGGCTACACCTTC. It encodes CANSAWDSNYGYTF.

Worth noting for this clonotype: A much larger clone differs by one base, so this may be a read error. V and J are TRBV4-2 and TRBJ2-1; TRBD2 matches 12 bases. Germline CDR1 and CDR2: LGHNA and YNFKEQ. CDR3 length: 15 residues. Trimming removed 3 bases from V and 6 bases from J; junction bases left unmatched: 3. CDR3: CASSHGLAGSNEQFF. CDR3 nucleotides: TGTGCCAGCAGCCATGGACTAGCGGGGAGCAATGAGCAGTTCTTC.

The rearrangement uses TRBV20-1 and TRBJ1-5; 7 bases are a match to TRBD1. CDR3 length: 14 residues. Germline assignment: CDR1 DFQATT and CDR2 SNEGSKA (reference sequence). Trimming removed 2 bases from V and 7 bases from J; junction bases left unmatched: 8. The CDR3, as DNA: TGCAGTGCTAGACGAGGGACAGCCAGCCAGCCCCAGCATTTT. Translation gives CSARRGTASQPQHF.

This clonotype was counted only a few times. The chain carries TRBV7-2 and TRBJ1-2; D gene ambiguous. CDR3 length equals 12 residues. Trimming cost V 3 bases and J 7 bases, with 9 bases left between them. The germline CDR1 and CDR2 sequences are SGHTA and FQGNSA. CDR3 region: CASSFPFSGYTF. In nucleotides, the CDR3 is TGTGCCAGCAGCTTTCCATTCAGTGGCTACACCTTC.

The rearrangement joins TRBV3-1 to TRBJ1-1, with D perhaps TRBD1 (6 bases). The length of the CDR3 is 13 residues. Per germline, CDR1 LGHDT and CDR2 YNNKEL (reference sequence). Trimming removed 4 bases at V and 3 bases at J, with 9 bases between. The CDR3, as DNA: TGTGCCAGCAGCCCCCACAGGGACACTGAAGCTTTCTTT. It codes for CASSPHRDTEAFF. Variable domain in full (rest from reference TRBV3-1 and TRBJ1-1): DTAVSQTPKYLVTQMGNDKSIKCEQNLGHDTMYWYKQDSKKFLKIMFSYNNKELIINETVPNRFSPKSPDKAHLNLHINSLELGDSAVYFCASSPHRDTEAFFGQGTRLTVV.

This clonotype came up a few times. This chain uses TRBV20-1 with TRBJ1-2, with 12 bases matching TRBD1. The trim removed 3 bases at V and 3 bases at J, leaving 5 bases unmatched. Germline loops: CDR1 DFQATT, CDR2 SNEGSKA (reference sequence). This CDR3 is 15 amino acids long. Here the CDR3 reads CSASAGQGADYGYTF. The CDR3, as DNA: TGCAGTGCTAGCGCGGGACAGGGGGCGGACTATGGCTACACCTTC.

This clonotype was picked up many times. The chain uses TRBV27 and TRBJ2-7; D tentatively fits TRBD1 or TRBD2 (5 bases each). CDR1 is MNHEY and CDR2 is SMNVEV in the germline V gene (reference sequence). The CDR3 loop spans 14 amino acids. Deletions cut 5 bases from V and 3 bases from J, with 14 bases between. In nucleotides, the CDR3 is TGTGCCAGCAGTCCGGACACGAGGGGCTACGAGCAGTACTTC. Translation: CASSPDTRGYEQYF.

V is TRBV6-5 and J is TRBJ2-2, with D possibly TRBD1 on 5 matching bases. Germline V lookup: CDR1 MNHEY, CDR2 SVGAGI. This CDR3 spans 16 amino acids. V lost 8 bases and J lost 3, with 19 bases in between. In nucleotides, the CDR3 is TGTGCCAGCGGCACTCCCAATAGGGGATACACCGGGGAGCTGTTTTTT. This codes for CASGTPNRGYTGELFF.

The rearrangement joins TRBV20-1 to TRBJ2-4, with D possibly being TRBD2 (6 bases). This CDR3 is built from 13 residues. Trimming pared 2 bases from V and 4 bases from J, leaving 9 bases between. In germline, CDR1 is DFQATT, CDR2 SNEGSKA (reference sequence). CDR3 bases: TGCAGTGCTAGATCGGGACTGAAAAACATTCAGTACTTC. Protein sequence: CSARSGLKNIQYF.

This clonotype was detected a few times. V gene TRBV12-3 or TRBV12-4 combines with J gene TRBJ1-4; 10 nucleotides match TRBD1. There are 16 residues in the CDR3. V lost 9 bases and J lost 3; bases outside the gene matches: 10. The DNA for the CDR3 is TGTGCCAGTTCGAGACAGGGGGCGTTAGCTAATGAAAAACTGTTTTTT. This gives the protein CASSRQGALANEKLFF.

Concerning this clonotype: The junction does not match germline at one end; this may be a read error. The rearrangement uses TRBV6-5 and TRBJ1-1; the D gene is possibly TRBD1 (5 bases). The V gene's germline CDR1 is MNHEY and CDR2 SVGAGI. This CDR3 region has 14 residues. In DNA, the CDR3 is TGTGCCGGCAGTCGTGGGGGTCTTAACACTGAAGCTTTCTTT. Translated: CAGSRGGLNTEAFF.

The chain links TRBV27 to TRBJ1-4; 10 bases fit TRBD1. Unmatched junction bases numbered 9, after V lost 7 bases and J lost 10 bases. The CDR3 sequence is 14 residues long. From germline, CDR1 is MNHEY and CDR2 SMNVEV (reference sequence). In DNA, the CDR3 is TGTGCCAGCACGTCGACAGGGGGCCGCACAAAACTGTTTTTT. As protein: CASTSTGGRTKLFF.

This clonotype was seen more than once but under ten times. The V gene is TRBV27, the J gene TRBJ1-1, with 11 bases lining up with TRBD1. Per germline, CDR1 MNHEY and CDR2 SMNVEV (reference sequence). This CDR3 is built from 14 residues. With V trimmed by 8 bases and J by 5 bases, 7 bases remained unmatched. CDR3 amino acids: CASGRRDRGTEAFF. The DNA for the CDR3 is TGTGCCAGCGGCCGTAGGGACAGGGGGACTGAAGCTTTCTTT.

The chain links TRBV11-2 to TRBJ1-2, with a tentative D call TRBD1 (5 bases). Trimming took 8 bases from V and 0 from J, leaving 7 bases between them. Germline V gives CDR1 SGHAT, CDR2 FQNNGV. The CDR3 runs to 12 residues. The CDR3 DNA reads TGTGCCAGCGGGGGTACTAACTATGGCTACACCTTC. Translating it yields CASGGTNYGYTF. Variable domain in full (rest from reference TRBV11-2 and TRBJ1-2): EAGVAQSPRYKIIEKRQSVAFWCNPISGHATLYWYQQILGQGPKLLIQFQNNGVVDDSQLPKDRFSAERLKGVDSTLKIQPAKLEDSAVYLCASGGTNYGYTFGSGTRLTVV.

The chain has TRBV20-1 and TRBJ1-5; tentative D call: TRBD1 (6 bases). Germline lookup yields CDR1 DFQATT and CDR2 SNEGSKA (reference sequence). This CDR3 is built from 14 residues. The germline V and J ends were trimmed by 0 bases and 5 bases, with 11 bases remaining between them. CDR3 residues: CSARDPGDHQPQHF. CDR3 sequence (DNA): TGCAGTGCTAGAGATCCAGGGGATCATCAGCCCCAGCATTTT.

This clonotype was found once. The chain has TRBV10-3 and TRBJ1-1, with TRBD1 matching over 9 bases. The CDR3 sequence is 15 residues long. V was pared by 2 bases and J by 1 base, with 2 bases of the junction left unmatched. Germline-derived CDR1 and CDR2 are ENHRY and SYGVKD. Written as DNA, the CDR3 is TGTGCCATCAGTGAGACAGGGGGCGAGAACACTGAAGCTTTCTTT. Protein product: CAISETGGENTEAFF.

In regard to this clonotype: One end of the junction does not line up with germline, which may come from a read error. The CDR3 here is CASSVVVTETQYF. The DNA of the CDR3 is TGTGCCAGCAGCGTAGTAGTGACAGAGACGCAGTATTTT. The chain has TRBV9 and TRBJ2-3; a weak D match, TRBD1 (5 bases). The CDR3 spans 13 residues. CDR1 SGDLS and CDR2 YYNGEE come from the germline V gene.

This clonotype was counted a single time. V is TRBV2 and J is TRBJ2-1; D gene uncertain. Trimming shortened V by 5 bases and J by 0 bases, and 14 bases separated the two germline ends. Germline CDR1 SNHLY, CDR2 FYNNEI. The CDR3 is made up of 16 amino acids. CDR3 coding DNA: TGTGCCAGCAGTTATGACAAGAGCTACTCCTACAATGAGCAGTTCTTC. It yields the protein CASSYDKSYSYNEQFF.

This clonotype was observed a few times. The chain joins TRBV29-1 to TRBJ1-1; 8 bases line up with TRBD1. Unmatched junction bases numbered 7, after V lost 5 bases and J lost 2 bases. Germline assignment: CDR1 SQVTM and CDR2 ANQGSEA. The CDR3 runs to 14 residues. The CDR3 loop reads CSVQRDRSNTEAFF. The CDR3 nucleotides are TGCAGCGTTCAAAGGGACAGGAGTAACACTGAAGCTTTCTTT.

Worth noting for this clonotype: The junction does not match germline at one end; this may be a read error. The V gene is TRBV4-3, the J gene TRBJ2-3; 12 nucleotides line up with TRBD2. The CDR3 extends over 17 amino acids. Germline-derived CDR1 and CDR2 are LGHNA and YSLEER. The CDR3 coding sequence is TGCGCCGGCAGCCAAGATTTACTAGCGGGGGGAACGGATACGCAGTATTTT. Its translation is CAGSQDLLAGGTDTQYF.